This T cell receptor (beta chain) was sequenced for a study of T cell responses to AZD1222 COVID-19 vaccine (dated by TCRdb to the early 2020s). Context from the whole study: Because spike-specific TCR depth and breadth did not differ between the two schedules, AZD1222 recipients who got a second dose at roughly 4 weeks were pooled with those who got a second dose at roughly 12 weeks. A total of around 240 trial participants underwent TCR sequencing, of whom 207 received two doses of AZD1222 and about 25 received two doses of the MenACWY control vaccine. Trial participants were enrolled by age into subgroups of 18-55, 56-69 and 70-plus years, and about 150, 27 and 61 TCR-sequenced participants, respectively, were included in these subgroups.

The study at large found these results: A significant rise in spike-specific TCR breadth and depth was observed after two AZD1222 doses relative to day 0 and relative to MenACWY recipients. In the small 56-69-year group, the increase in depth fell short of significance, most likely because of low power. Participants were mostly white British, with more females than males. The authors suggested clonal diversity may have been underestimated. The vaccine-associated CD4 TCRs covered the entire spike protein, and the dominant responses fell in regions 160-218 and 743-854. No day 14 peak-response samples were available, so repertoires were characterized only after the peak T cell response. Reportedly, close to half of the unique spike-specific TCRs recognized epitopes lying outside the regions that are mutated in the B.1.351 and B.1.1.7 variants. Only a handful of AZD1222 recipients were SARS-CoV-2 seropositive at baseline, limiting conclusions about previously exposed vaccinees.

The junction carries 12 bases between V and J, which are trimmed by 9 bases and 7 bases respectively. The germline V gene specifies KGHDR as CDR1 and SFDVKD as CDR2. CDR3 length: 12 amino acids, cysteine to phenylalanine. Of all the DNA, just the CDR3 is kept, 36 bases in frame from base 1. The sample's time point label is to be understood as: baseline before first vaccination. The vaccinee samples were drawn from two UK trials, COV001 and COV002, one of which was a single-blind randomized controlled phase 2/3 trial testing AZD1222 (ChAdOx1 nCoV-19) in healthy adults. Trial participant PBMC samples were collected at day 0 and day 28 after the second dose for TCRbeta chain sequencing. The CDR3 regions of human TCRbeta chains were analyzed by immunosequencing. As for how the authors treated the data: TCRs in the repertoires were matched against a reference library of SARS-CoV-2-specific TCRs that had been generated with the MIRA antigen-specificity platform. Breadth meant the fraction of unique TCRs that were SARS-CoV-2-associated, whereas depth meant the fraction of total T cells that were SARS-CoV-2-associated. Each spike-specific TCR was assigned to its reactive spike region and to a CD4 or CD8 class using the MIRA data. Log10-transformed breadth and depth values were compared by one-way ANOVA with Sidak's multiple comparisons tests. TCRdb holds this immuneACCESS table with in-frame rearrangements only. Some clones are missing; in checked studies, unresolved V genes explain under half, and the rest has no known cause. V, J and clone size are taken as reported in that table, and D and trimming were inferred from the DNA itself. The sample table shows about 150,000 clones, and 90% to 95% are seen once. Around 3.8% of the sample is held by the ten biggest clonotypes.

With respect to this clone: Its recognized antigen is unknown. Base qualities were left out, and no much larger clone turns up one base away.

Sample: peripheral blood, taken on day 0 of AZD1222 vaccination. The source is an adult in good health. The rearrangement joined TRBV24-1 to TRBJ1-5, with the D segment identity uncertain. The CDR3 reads CATANSAQPQHF. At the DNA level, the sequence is TGTGCCACCGCTAACTCGGCCCAGCCCCAGCATTTT.